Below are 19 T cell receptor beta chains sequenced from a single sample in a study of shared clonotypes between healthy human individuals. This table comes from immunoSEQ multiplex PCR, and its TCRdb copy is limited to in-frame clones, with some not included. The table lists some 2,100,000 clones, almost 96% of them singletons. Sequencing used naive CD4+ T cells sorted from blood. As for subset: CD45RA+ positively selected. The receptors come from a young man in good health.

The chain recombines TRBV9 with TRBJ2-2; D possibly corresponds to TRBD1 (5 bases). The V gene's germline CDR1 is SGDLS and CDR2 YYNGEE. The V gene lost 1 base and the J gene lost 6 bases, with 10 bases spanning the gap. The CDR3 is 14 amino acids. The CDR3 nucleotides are TGTGCCAGCAGCGTACCAGGGATTTCCGGGGAGCTGTTTTTT. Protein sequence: CASSVPGISGELFF. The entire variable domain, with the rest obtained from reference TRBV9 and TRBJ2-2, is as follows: DSGVTQTPKHLITATGQRVTLRCSPRSGDLSVYWYQQSLDQGLQFLIQYYNGEERAKGNILERFSAQQFPDLHSELNLSSLELGDSALYFCASSVPGISGELFFGEGSRLTVL.

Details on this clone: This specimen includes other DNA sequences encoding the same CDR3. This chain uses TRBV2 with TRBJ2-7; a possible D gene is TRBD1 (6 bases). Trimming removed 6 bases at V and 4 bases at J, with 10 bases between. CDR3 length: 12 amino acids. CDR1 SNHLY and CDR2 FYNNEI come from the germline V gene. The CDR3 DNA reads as TGTGCCAGCAGCCCACAGGGTTACGAGCAGTACTTC. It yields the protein CASSPQGYEQYF.

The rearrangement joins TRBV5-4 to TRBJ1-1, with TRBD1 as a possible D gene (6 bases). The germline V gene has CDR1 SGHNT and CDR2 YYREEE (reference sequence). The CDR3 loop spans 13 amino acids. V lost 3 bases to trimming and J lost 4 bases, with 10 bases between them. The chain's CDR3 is CASSYQGSTEAFF. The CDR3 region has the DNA TGTGCCAGCAGCTACCAGGGGAGCACTGAAGCTTTCTTT.

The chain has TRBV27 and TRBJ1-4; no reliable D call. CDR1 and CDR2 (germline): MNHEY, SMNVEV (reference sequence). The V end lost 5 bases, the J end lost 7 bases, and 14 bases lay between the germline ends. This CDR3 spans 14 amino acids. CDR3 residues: CASSAGVLGEKLFF. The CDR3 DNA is TGTGCCAGCAGTGCCGGAGTGCTGGGTGAAAAACTGTTTTTT. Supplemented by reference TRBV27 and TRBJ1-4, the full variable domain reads EAQVTQNPRYLITVTGKKLTVTCSQNMNHEYMSWYRQDPGLGLRQIYYSMNVEVTDKGDVPEGYKVSRKEKRNFPLILESPSPNQTSLYFCASSAGVLGEKLFFGSGTQLSVL.

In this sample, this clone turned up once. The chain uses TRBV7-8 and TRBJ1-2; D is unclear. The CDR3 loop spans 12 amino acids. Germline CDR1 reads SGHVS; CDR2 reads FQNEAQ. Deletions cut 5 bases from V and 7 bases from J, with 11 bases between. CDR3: CASSPKPGGYTF. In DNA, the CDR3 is TGTGCCAGCAGCCCGAAACCAGGTGGCTACACCTTC.

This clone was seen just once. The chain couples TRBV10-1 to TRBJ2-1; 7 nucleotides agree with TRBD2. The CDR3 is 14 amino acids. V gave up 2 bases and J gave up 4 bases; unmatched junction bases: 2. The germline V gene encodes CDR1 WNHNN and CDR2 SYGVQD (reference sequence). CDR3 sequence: CASSEREGYNEQFF. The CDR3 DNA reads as TGCGCCAGCAGTGAGAGGGAGGGGTACAATGAGCAGTTCTTC.

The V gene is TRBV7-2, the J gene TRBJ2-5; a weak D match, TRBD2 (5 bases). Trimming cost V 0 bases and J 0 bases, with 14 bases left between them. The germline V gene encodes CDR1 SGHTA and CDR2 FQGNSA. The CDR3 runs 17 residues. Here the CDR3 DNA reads TGTGCCAGCAGCTTAGCGAACACTAGGGCTTACCAAGAGACCCAGTACTTC. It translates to CASSLANTRAYQETQYF.

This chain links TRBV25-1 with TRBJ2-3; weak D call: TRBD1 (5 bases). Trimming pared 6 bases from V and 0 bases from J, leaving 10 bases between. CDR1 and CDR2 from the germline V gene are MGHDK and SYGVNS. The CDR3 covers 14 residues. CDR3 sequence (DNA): TGTGCCAGCAGCGTAGCAGGGAGCACAGATACGCAGTATTTT. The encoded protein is CASSVAGSTDTQYF.

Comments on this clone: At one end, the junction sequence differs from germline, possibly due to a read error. The CDR3 DNA reads TGTGCCAGCAGTAGCATGGGCAGTCTAAACACTGAAGCTTTCTTT. Its protein product is CASSSMGSLNTEAFF. The chain links TRBV19 to TRBJ1-1; D gene ambiguous. Germline V lookup: CDR1 LNHDA, CDR2 SQIVND (reference sequence). This CDR3 is 15 amino acids long.

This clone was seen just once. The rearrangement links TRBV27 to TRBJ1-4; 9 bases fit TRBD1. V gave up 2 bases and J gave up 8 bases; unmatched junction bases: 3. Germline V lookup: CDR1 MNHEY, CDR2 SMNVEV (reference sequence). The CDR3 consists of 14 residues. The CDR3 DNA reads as TGTGCCAGCAGTTTAAACAGGGGGCTAGAAAAACTGTTTTTT. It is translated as CASSLNRGLEKLFF.

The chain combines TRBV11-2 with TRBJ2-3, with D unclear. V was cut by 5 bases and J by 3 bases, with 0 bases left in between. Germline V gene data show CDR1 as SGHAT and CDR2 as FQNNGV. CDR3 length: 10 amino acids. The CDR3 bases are TGTGCCAGCAGCACAGATACGCAGTATTTT. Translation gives CASSTDTQYF.

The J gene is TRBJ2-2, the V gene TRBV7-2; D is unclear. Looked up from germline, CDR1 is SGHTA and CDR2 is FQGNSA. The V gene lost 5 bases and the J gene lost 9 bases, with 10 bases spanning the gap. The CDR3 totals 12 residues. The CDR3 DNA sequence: TGTGCCAGCAGCCGCTCTGACTGGGAGCTGTTTTTT. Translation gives CASSRSDWELFF.

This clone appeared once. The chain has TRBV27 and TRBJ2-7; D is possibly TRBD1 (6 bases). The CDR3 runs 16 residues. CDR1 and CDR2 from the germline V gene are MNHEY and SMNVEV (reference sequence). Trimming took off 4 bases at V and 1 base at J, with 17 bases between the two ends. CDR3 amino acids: CASSSYTGLRSYEQYF. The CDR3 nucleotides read TGTGCCAGCAGTTCATACACAGGGTTAAGGTCCTACGAGCAGTACTTC.

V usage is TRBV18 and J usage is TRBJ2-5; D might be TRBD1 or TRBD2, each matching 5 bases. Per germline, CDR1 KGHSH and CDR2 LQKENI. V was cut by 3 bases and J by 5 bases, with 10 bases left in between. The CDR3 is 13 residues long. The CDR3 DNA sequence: TGTGCCAGCTCACCCAGCAGGGAGGAGACCCAGTACTTC. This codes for CASSPSREETQYF. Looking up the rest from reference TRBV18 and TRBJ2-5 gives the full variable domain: NAGVMQNPRHLVRRRGQEARLRCSPMKGHSHVYWYRQLPEEGLKFMVYLQKENIIDESGMPKERFSAEFPKEGPSILRIQQVVRGDSAAYFCASSPSREETQYFGPGTRLLVL.

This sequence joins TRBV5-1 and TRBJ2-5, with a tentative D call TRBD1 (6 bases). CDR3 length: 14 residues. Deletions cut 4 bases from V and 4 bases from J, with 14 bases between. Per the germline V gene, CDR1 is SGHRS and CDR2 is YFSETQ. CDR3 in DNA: TGCGCCAGCAGCCCCGACTTGGGGGCAGAGACCCAGTACTTC. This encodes CASSPDLGAETQYF.

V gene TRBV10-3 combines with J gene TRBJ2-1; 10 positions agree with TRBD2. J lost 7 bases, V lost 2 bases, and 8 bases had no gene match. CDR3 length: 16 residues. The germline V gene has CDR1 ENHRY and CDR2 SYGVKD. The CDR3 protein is CAISEGRLAGENEQFF. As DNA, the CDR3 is TGTGCCATCAGTGAGGGGAGGCTAGCGGGAGAAAATGAGCAGTTCTTC.

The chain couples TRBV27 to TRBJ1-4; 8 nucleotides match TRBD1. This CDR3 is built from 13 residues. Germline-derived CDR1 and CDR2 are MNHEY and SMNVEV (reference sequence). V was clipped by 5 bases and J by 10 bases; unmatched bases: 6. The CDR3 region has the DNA TGTGCCAGCAGTGCGGACAGGGTTGGAAAACTGTTTTTT. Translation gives CASSADRVGKLFF.

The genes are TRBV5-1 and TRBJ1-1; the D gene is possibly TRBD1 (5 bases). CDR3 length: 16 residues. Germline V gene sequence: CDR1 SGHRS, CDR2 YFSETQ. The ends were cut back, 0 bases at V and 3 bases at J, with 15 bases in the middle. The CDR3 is CASSLGQTGVDTEAFF. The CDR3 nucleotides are TGCGCCAGCAGCTTGGGCCAGACGGGGGTGGACACTGAAGCTTTCTTT.

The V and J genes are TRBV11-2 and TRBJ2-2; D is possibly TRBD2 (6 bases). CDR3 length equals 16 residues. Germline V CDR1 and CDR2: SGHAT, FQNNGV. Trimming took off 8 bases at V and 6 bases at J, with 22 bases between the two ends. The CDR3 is CASSRVGGDKAGELFF. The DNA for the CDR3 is TGTGCCAGCTCGAGGGTGGGCGGGGATAAGGCCGGGGAGCTGTTTTTT.